These 8 T cell receptor beta chains came from one sample sequenced in a study of radiotherapy plus CTLA-4 blockade in lung cancer. TCRdb keeps only in-frame clones here, not all; method: immunoSEQ multiplex PCR. The repertoire holds tens of thousands of clones, with about four fifths as singletons. This material consisted of peripheral blood, taken from a patient treated with radiotherapy plus ipilimumab. These receptor sequences come from a human donor with non-small cell lung cancer who had stable disease on radiotherapy plus ipilimumab.

This chain connects TRBV30 to TRBJ1-3, with 8 bases that match TRBD1. The CDR3 is made up of 12 amino acids. The J segment lost 4 bases and the V segment lost 5 bases, leaving 1 base of the junction unmatched. CDR1 is GTSNPN and CDR2 is SVGIG in the germline V gene (reference sequence). CDR3 region: CAWGQGGNTIYF. DNA of the CDR3: TGTGCCTGGGGACAGGGCGGAAACACCATATATTTT.

V gene TRBV9 combines with J gene TRBJ2-1; no firm D call. This CDR3 is built from 13 residues. The V gene's germline CDR1 is SGDLS and CDR2 YYNGEE. Trimming took off 4 bases at V and 9 bases at J, with 14 bases between the two ends. DNA of the CDR3: TGTGCCAGCAGCCTTCGGACCGACATTGAGCAGTTCTTC. Protein product: CASSLRTDIEQFF.

The rearrangement links TRBV9 to TRBJ1-1, with TRBD1 matching 7 bases. CDR1 and CDR2 from the germline V gene are SGDLS and YYNGEE. CDR3 length: 13 residues. V trimming: 2 bases; J trimming: 4 bases; junction bases outside the gene matches: 2. Here the CDR3 DNA reads TGTGCCAGCAGCGTCCGGACAGGCACTGAAGCTTTCTTT. Amino acids: CASSVRTGTEAFF. Full variable domain (remainder filled in from reference TRBV9 and TRBJ1-1): DSGVTQTPKHLITATGQRVTLRCSPRSGDLSVYWYQQSLDQGLQFLIQYYNGEERAKGNILERFSAQQFPDLHSELNLSSLELGDSALYFCASSVRTGTEAFFGQGTRLTVV.

The chain uses TRBV7-9 and TRBJ1-6; D call uncertain. V was pared by 1 base and J by 8 bases, with 6 bases between. Per germline, CDR1 SEHNR and CDR2 FQNEAQ (reference sequence). CDR3 length equals 13 residues. The CDR3 sequence is CASSLGRDSPLHF. The CDR3 DNA reads as TGTGCCAGCAGCTTAGGACGGGATTCACCCCTCCACTTT.

The chain is built from TRBV11-2 and TRBJ2-2, with D perhaps matching TRBD1 or TRBD2 (5 bases each). Trimming cost V 5 bases and J 1 base, with 14 bases left between them. The CDR3 has 16 amino acids. Germline V gene sequence: CDR1 SGHAT, CDR2 FQNNGV. In DNA, the CDR3 is TGTGCCAGCAGCCGCGAGGGGCAGAAGAACACCGGGGAGCTGTTTTTT. Its protein product is CASSREGQKNTGELFF.

The CDR3 loop is CASSYSGGGEGEQFF. The CDR3 bases are TGTGCCAGCAGCTATAGCGGGGGCGGAGAGGGGGAGCAGTTCTTC. The V and J genes are TRBV7-6 and TRBJ2-1, with TRBD2 identical over 9 bases. Looked up from germline, CDR1 is SGHVS and CDR2 is FNYEAQ. Trimming took 4 bases from V and 10 from J; bases not matched to a gene: 11. This CDR3 comprises 15 residues.

The rearrangement uses TRBV6-1 and TRBJ2-1, with D uncertain. There are 15 residues in the CDR3. V was cut by 3 bases and J by 6 bases, with 15 bases left in between. CDR1 and CDR2 (germline): MNHNS, SASEGT. DNA of the CDR3: TGTGCCAGCAGTGACGGGCCCCAAATGGGCAATGAGCAGTTCTTC. Protein: CASSDGPQMGNEQFF.

The CDR3 loop reads CATSRVGPQGNTEAFF. DNA for the CDR3: TGTGCCACCAGCAGAGTTGGCCCTCAGGGGAACACTGAAGCTTTCTTT. The chain recombines TRBV15 with TRBJ1-1; possible D gene TRBD1, 5 bases. The length of the CDR3 is 16 residues. The V end was cut by 1 base, the J end by 1 base, with 13 bases between. Germline assignment: CDR1 LNHNV and CDR2 YYDKDF (reference sequence).